This entry features one T cell receptor beta chain sequence. As processed by the authors: Cell counts per sample came from amplifying reference gene primers. The assay was immunoSEQ multiplex PCR, and TCRdb's table has in-frame clones only and misses some. V, J and clone size are taken as reported in that table, and D and trimming were inferred from the DNA itself. The sample shows about 180,000 clones, approximately 90% of them seen only once. This specimen comes from a study of blood T cell repertoires in COVID-19. This TCR was sampled from a man aged 18 to 29 who had recovered from COVID-19. The sequencing input was peripheral blood.

DNA of the CDR3: TGCGCCAGCAGCCCCCGACTAGCGGGAGAGGATGAGCAGTTCTTC. It encodes CASSPRLAGEDEQFF. The rearrangement uses TRBV4-3 and TRBJ2-1, with 12 bases matching TRBD2. Germline lookup yields CDR1 LGHNA and CDR2 YSLEER. This CDR3 region has 15 residues. V lost 4 bases to trimming and J lost 8 bases; unmatched junction nucleotides: 6.